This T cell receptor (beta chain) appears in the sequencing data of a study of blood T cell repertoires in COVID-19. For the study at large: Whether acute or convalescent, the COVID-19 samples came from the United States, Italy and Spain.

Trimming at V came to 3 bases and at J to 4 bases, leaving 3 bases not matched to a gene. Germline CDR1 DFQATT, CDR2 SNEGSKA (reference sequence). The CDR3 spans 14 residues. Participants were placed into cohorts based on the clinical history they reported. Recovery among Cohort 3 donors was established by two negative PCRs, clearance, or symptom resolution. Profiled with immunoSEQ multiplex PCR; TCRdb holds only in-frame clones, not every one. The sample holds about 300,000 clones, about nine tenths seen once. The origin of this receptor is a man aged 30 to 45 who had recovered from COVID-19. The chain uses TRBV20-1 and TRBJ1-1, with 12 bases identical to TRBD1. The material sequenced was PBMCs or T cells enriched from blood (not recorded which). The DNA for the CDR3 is TGCAGTGCTAGTCCGGGACAGGGGGCCACTGAAGCTTTCTTT. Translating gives CSASPGQGATEAFF.